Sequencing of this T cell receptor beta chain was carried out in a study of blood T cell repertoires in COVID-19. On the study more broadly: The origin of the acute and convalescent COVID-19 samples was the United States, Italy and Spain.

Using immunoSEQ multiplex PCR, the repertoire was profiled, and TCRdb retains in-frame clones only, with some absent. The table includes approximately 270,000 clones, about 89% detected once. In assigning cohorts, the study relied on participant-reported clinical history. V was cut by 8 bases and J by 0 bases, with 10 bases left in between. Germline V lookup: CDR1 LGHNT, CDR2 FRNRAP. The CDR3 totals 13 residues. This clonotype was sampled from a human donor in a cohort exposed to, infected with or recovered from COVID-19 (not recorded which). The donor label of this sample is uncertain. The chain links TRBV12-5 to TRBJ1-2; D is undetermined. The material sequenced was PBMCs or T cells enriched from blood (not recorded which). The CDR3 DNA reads TGTGCTAGTTCGGTCCTGGCTAACTATGGCTACACCTTC. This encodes CASSVLANYGYTF.